The rows below give T cell receptor beta chains drawn from one sample of a study of T cell responses to AZD1222 COVID-19 vaccine. The assay was immunoSEQ multiplex PCR, and TCRdb's table has in-frame clones only and misses some. The table lists 140,000 to 150,000 clones, more than 75% of them singletons, with 4% to 6% in the top ten. Sequencing used peripheral blood, obtained on day 0 of AZD1222 vaccination. Source of these receptors: an adult in good health. CDR3s include the opening cysteine and the closing phenylalanine or tryptophan. D genes are given only for firm matches. Rows may omit the clone size; those that give it use once, few, many or a size class.

V,size,D,J,CDR3,DNA
TRBV9,NA,NA,TRBJ2-7,CASSPQGGPSYEQYF,TGTGCCAGCAGCCCCCAGGGGGGGCCCTCCTACGAGCAGTACTTC
TRBV12-2,NA,NA,TRBJ2-1,CASRFGGSGSYNEQFF,TGTGCAAGTCGCTTTGGTGGGTCAGGGTCCTACAATGAGCAGTTCTTC
TRBV5-1,NA,NA,TRBJ1-2,CASSLTPGYGYTF,TGCGCCAGCAGCCTAACCCCAGGCTATGGCTACACCTTC
TRBV19,NA,NA,TRBJ1-3,CASIPRTLNGNTIYF,TGTGCCAGTATACCCCGGACCTTAAACGGAAACACCATATATTTT
TRBV7-8,once,TRBD1,TRBJ2-2,CASSGGQTTGELFF,TGTGCCAGCAGCGGGGGACAGACCACCGGGGAGCTGTTTTTT
TRBV3-1/TRBV3-2,NA,NA,TRBJ2-1,CASSQEKAAYNEQFF,TGTGCCAGCAGCCAAGAAAAAGCTGCCTACAATGAGCAGTTCTTC
TRBV5-1,NA,TRBD1,TRBJ1-1,CASSPDPQGGGTEAFF,TGCGCCAGCAGCCCGGACCCTCAGGGGGGGGGAACTGAAGCTTTCTTT
TRBV19,NA,TRBD1,TRBJ1-5,CATRDSSYSNQPQHF,TGTGCCACCCGGGACAGCAGTTATAGCAATCAGCCCCAGCATTTT
TRBV7-8,NA,NA,TRBJ2-3,CASSLGWGASTDTQYF,TGTGCCAGCAGCTTAGGGTGGGGGGCTAGCACAGATACGCAGTATTTT
TRBV25-1,NA,NA,TRBJ1-5,CASSEPGDGNQPQHF,TGTGCCAGCAGTGAACCCGGAGACGGCAATCAGCCCCAGCATTTT
TRBV6-2/TRBV6-3,few,TRBD2,TRBJ2-3,CASSLGLAGGSQYF,TGTGCCAGCAGCCTCGGACTAGCGGGGGGCTCGCAGTATTTT
TRBV6-5,NA,NA,TRBJ1-4,CASSSGWINEKLFF,TGTGCCAGCAGTTCGGGGTGGATTAATGAAAAACTGTTTTTT
TRBV24-1,NA,NA,TRBJ2-1,CATSDLGAHEQFF,TGTGCCACCAGTGATTTGGGGGCTCATGAGCAGTTCTTC
TRBV4-1,NA,TRBD1,TRBJ1-4,CASSRWGQSISSNEKLFF,TGCGCCAGCAGCCGATGGGGACAGTCTATCTCCTCTAATGAAAAACTGTTTTTT
TRBV4-1,once,NA,TRBJ1-1,CASSQNPLGAEAFF,TGCGCCAGCAGCCAAAACCCCCTCGGCGCTGAAGCTTTCTTT
TRBV6-4,NA,TRBD1,TRBJ1-5,CASSGNRGCNQPQHF,TGTGCCAGCAGTGGGAACAGGGGGTGCAATCAGCCCCAGCATTTT
TRBV12-3/TRBV12-4,NA,NA,TRBJ1-2,CASSLGRFGGYTF,TGTGCCAGCAGTCTAGGGAGATTCGGGGGCTACACCTTC
TRBV5-5,NA,NA,TRBJ1-4,CASSLDPQEPGEKLFF,TGTGCCAGCAGCTTGGATCCCCAGGAGCCGGGGGAAAAACTGTTTTTT
TRBV14,NA,NA,TRBJ2-7,CASRGAGYEQYF,TGTGCCTCCAGGGGTGCAGGCTACGAGCAGTACTTC
TRBV7-2,once,NA,TRBJ1-5,CASSLGGRQPQHF,TGTGCCAGCAGCTTGGGAGGGCGTCAGCCCCAGCATTTT